The rows below give T cell receptor beta chains drawn from one sample of a study of long-term antiretroviral therapy in people with HIV. The data were produced by immunoSEQ multiplex PCR, yet TCRdb's version contains in-frame clones alone and is incomplete. The sample consists of 35,000 or so clones, roughly 93% of them appearing once. The sequencing used unsorted PBMCs, collected 4.1 years after starting antiretroviral therapy. The receptors originated from a woman aged 45-65 years with HIV. CDR3s include the opening cysteine and the closing phenylalanine or tryptophan. D genes are given only for firm matches. For some rows the clone size is stated as once, few or many, or as a class when expanded; others skip it.

V gene	J gene	CDR3 length	D gene	clone size	CDR3 DNA	CDR3 protein
TRBV7-9	TRBJ1-1	12	-	-	TGTGCCAGCAGCTTGGCGCTTCGTGAAGCTTTCTTT	CASSLALREAFF
TRBV2	TRBJ2-2	16	-	-	TGTGCCAGCACAGGGAGGGTGGGGGCGCCCACCGGGGAGCTGTTTTTT	CASTGRVGAPTGELFF
TRBV7-2	TRBJ1-2	15	-	-	TGTGCCAGCAGCCCCGGGACGGATATCTACTATGGCTACACCTTC	CASSPGTDIYYGYTF
TRBV6-1	TRBJ2-3	15	TRBD2	-	TGTGCCAGCAGTGATGGGGCGGGGGGGACAGATACGCAGTATTTT	CASSDGAGGTDTQYF
TRBV6-1	TRBJ2-5	15	TRBD2	once	TGTGCCAGCAGTGAAAGGATAGCGGGGCACGAGACCCAGTACTTC	CASSERIAGHETQYF
TRBV30	TRBJ1-1	13	TRBD1	-	TGTGCCCGAACCGAGACAGGGATCACTGAAGCTTTCTTT	CARTETGITEAFF
TRBV10-1	TRBJ2-5	15	TRBD1	-	TGCGCCAGCAGTCGGACAGGTGGAGGTCAAGAGACCCAGTACTTC	CASSRTGGGQETQYF
TRBV5-1	TRBJ1-1	14	-	-	TGCGCCAGCAGCTTGGGCGGGACGAACGCTGAAGCTTTCTTT	CASSLGGTNAEAFF
TRBV6-6	TRBJ2-7	14	-	-	TGTGCCAGCACCAGCTCGGCCAGTAACTACGAGCAGTACTTC	CASTSSASNYEQYF
TRBV6-1	TRBJ2-3	15	TRBD2	-	TGTGCCAGCAGTTTGCTAGCGGGGGACACAGATACGCAGTATTTT	CASSLLAGDTDTQYF
TRBV6-6	TRBJ1-2	13	-	-	TGTGCCAGCAGACGCCAATGGAGAGATGGCTACACCTTC	CASRRQWRDGYTF
TRBV30	TRBJ2-5	17	-	-	TGTGCCTGGAGTTATCGATGGCAGGGCGGTCAACAAGAGACCCAGTACTTC	CAWSYRWQGGQQETQYF
TRBV7-9	TRBJ2-3	13	-	-	TGTGCCAGCGGGGGCCGGGGCACAGATACGCAGTATTTT	CASGGRGTDTQYF
TRBV4-1	TRBJ2-3	17	-	-	TGCGCCAGCAGCCAAGAAAGGGCGGGTACCCGCACAGATACGCAGTATTTT	CASSQERAGTRTDTQYF
TRBV27	TRBJ1-6	13	-	-	TGTGCCAGCAGTTGGAGGGGGAATTCACCCCTCCACTTT	CASSWRGNSPLHF
TRBV19	TRBJ2-3	12	-	once	TGTGCCAGTAGGGGGGAAACAGATACGCAGTATTTT	CASRGETDTQYF
TRBV2	TRBJ1-4	14	-	-	TGTGCCAGCACCCGGGGGGAAATTAATGAAAAACTGTTTTTT	CASTRGEINEKLFF
TRBV5-6	TRBJ2-7	15	TRBD2	once	TGTGCCAGCAGCCCGATGACTAGCGGGGGGTACGAGCAGTACTTC	CASSPMTSGGYEQYF